This is a list of T cell receptor beta chains from one sample in a study of blood T cell repertoires in COVID-19. Generated by immunoSEQ multiplex PCR, the TCRdb table keeps only in-frame clones and is missing some. The table has about 480,000 clones, 80% to 90% seen once. Sequenced: peripheral blood. Every receptor here comes from a woman in her twenties or thirties with acute or convalescent COVID-19. The CDR3 runs from the conserved cysteine through the conserved F or W. A D gene is named only where the DNA matches it firmly. Size is omitted from some rows. Given values are once, few, many or a class for expanded clones.

abundance: NA; d_gene: NA; j_gene: TRBJ1-1; v_gene: TRBV19; CDR3aa: CASSLFPNTEAFF; CDR3nt: TGTGCCAGTAGCCTCTTCCCGAACACTGAAGCTTTCTTT
abundance: once; d_gene: NA; j_gene: TRBJ1-2; v_gene: TRBV5-1; CDR3aa: CASSLEGLQVRGYTF; CDR3nt: TGCGCCAGCAGCTTGGAAGGTCTCCAGGTCCGCGGCTACACCTTC
abundance: NA; d_gene: TRBD2; j_gene: TRBJ2-1; v_gene: TRBV9; CDR3aa: CASSVLGGEGEQFF; CDR3nt: TGTGCCAGCAGCGTTTTGGGCGGGGAGGGTGAGCAGTTCTTC
abundance: few; d_gene: TRBD1; j_gene: TRBJ1-6; v_gene: TRBV19; CDR3aa: CASSITGGSPLHF; CDR3nt: TGTGCCAGTAGTATAACAGGGGGTTCACCCCTCCACTTT
abundance: NA; d_gene: NA; j_gene: TRBJ2-1; v_gene: TRBV18; CDR3aa: CASSPLRLGGNEQFF; CDR3nt: TGTGCCAGCTCACCTCTTAGACTAGGTGGCAATGAGCAGTTCTTC
abundance: NA; d_gene: TRBD1; j_gene: TRBJ2-3; v_gene: TRBV6-1; CDR3aa: CASSEAQTGGTDTQYF; CDR3nt: TGTGCCAGCAGTGAAGCGCAGACAGGGGGCACAGATACGCAGTATTTT
abundance: NA; d_gene: TRBD1; j_gene: TRBJ2-1; v_gene: TRBV29-1; CDR3aa: CSVEGVGQGGDNEQFF; CDR3nt: TGCAGCGTTGAAGGTGTTGGACAGGGCGGGGACAATGAGCAGTTCTTC
abundance: few; d_gene: TRBD1; j_gene: TRBJ1-1; v_gene: TRBV3-1/TRBV3-2; CDR3aa: CASSLQGADTEAFF; CDR3nt: TGTGCCAGCAGCCTCCAGGGGGCGGACACTGAAGCTTTCTTT
abundance: NA; d_gene: NA; j_gene: TRBJ1-5; v_gene: TRBV5-8; CDR3aa: CASSLEIISNQPQHF; CDR3nt: TGTGCCAGCAGCTTGGAAATAATTAGCAATCAGCCCCAGCATTTT
abundance: once; d_gene: TRBD1; j_gene: TRBJ2-5; v_gene: TRBV9; CDR3aa: CASSVGSLLRGRDQETQYF; CDR3nt: TGTGCCAGCAGCGTAGGCAGTTTGTTGAGGGGGCGCGACCAAGAGACCCAGTACTTC
abundance: NA; d_gene: NA; j_gene: TRBJ2-6; v_gene: TRBV2; CDR3aa: CASSGGTFSGANVLTF; CDR3nt: TGTGCCAGCAGTGGCGGGACCTTCTCTGGGGCCAACGTCCTGACTTTC
abundance: NA; d_gene: NA; j_gene: TRBJ2-5; v_gene: TRBV7-9; CDR3aa: CASSLALSRGQQETQYF; CDR3nt: TGTGCCAGCAGCTTAGCGCTGTCCAGGGGTCAGCAAGAGACCCAGTACTTC
abundance: NA; d_gene: NA; j_gene: TRBJ2-3; v_gene: TRBV6-1; CDR3aa: CASSESPTVDTQYF; CDR3nt: TGTGCCAGCAGTGAGAGCCCCACGGTAGATACGCAGTATTTT
abundance: NA; d_gene: NA; j_gene: TRBJ2-7; v_gene: TRBV10-3; CDR3aa: CAISESTVREWGSEQYF; CDR3nt: TGTGCCATCAGTGAGTCGACTGTCCGAGAATGGGGCTCCGAGCAGTACTTC
abundance: NA; d_gene: NA; j_gene: TRBJ1-1; v_gene: TRBV5-1; CDR3aa: CASSLLVSNTEAFF; CDR3nt: TGCGCCAGCAGCTTGCTTGTTTCGAACACTGAAGCTTTCTTT
abundance: NA; d_gene: NA; j_gene: TRBJ1-1; v_gene: TRBV7-3; CDR3aa: CASSFSGSTEAFF; CDR3nt: TGTGCCAGCAGCTTCAGCGGGTCCACTGAAGCTTTCTTT
abundance: NA; d_gene: NA; j_gene: TRBJ1-4; v_gene: TRBV12-1; CDR3aa: CASSFAGQSATNEKLFF; CDR3nt: TGTGCCAGCAGCTTTGCAGGACAGAGTGCAACTAATGAAAAACTGTTTTTT
abundance: NA; d_gene: NA; j_gene: TRBJ2-5; v_gene: TRBV6-5; CDR3aa: CASSAGVWTQYF; CDR3nt: TGTGCCAGCAGCGCCGGGGTTTGGACCCAGTACTTC
abundance: NA; d_gene: TRBD1; j_gene: TRBJ2-7; v_gene: TRBV3-1/TRBV3-2; CDR3aa: CASSPNRGYEQYF; CDR3nt: TGTGCCAGCAGCCCCAACAGGGGGTACGAGCAGTACTTC
abundance: NA; d_gene: NA; j_gene: TRBJ2-3; v_gene: TRBV23-1; CDR3aa: CASSQSKKGEGPDTQYF; CDR3nt: TGCGCCAGCAGTCAATCGAAGAAGGGGGAGGGTCCAGATACGCAGTATTTT
abundance: NA; d_gene: NA; j_gene: TRBJ2-7; v_gene: TRBV9; CDR3aa: CASSVAEAGTYEQYF; CDR3nt: TGTGCCAGCAGCGTAGCTGAGGCGGGGACCTACGAGCAGTACTTC
abundance: NA; d_gene: NA; j_gene: TRBJ2-4; v_gene: TRBV7-9; CDR3aa: CASSSPGQYIQYF; CDR3nt: TGTGCCAGCAGCTCCCCGGGACAATACATTCAGTACTTC
abundance: NA; d_gene: NA; j_gene: TRBJ2-2; v_gene: TRBV5-1; CDR3aa: CASSKGDNTGELFF; CDR3nt: TGCGCCAGCAGCAAGGGGGACAACACCGGGGAGCTGTTTTTT
abundance: NA; d_gene: TRBD1; j_gene: TRBJ2-1; v_gene: TRBV9; CDR3aa: CASTQGDRGRDGQFF; CDR3nt: TGTGCCAGCACCCAAGGGGACAGGGGGCGCGATGGGCAGTTCTTC
abundance: NA; d_gene: NA; j_gene: TRBJ2-7; v_gene: TRBV6-5; CDR3aa: CASSYSDGREQYF; CDR3nt: TGTGCCAGCAGTTACTCAGATGGGCGCGAGCAGTACTTC
abundance: NA; d_gene: NA; j_gene: TRBJ1-1; v_gene: TRBV19; CDR3aa: CASLDTPGNTEAFF; CDR3nt: TGTGCCAGTTTGGACACACCCGGGAACACTGAAGCTTTCTTT
abundance: NA; d_gene: NA; j_gene: TRBJ2-6; v_gene: TRBV6-1; CDR3aa: CASSGGEPSGANVLTF; CDR3nt: TGTGCCAGCAGTGGTGGAGAGCCCTCTGGGGCCAACGTCCTGACTTTC
abundance: NA; d_gene: TRBD1; j_gene: TRBJ2-7; v_gene: TRBV15; CDR3aa: CATSRAGTGVSYEQYF; CDR3nt: TGTGCCACCAGCAGGGCCGGGACAGGGGTATCCTACGAGCAGTACTTC
abundance: NA; d_gene: NA; j_gene: TRBJ2-7; v_gene: TRBV7-3; CDR3aa: CASRRDGTPAYEQYF; CDR3nt: TGTGCCAGCAGAAGAGACGGGACACCCGCCTACGAGCAGTACTTC
abundance: NA; d_gene: TRBD2; j_gene: TRBJ2-3; v_gene: TRBV7-2; CDR3aa: CASSLLAGGFADTQYF; CDR3nt: TGTGCCAGCAGCTTATTAGCGGGGGGGTTTGCAGATACGCAGTATTTT
abundance: NA; d_gene: NA; j_gene: TRBJ1-6; v_gene: TRBV4-1; CDR3aa: CASSQGTPTSAPLHF; CDR3nt: TGCGCCAGCAGCCAAGGAACGCCCACGAGTGCACCCCTCCACTTT
abundance: NA; d_gene: NA; j_gene: TRBJ1-1; v_gene: TRBV4-1; CDR3aa: CASSQVQTHTEAFF; CDR3nt: TGCGCCAGCAGCCAAGTTCAAACACACACTGAAGCTTTCTTT
abundance: few; d_gene: NA; j_gene: TRBJ1-5; v_gene: TRBV6-1; CDR3aa: CASSDMEAWSKIQHF; CDR3nt: TGTGCCAGCAGTGATATGGAGGCCTGGTCCAAGATCCAGCATTTT
abundance: NA; d_gene: NA; j_gene: TRBJ2-1; v_gene: TRBV30; CDR3aa: CAWSKGAYNEQFF; CDR3nt: TGTGCCTGGAGTAAGGGGGCCTACAATGAGCAGTTCTTC
abundance: NA; d_gene: TRBD1; j_gene: TRBJ1-2; v_gene: TRBV5-1; CDR3aa: CASSTSETGYGYTF; CDR3nt: TGCGCCAGCAGCACAAGTGAGACAGGGTATGGCTACACCTTC
abundance: NA; d_gene: TRBD1; j_gene: TRBJ1-6; v_gene: TRBV9; CDR3aa: CASSRTGQDSPLHF; CDR3nt: TGTGCCAGCAGCAGGACAGGCCAAGACTCACCCCTCCACTTT
abundance: NA; d_gene: NA; j_gene: TRBJ1-2; v_gene: TRBV9; CDR3aa: CASSVGAEGKVYGYTF; CDR3nt: TGTGCCAGCAGCGTAGGGGCCGAGGGAAAGGTCTATGGCTACACCTTC
abundance: NA; d_gene: NA; j_gene: TRBJ2-2; v_gene: TRBV9; CDR3aa: CASRATGSGELFF; CDR3nt: TGTGCCAGCAGAGCAACAGGGTCCGGGGAGCTGTTTTTT
abundance: NA; d_gene: NA; j_gene: TRBJ2-3; v_gene: TRBV4-1; CDR3aa: CASSQEFGLRTSTDTQYF; CDR3nt: TGCGCCAGCAGCCAAGAGTTTGGACTTCGAACTAGCACAGATACGCAGTATTTT
abundance: NA; d_gene: NA; j_gene: TRBJ2-3; v_gene: TRBV4-1; CDR3aa: CASSQVVFTSTDTQYF; CDR3nt: TGCGCCAGCAGCCAAGTCGTCTTTACTAGCACAGATACGCAGTATTTT
abundance: NA; d_gene: NA; j_gene: TRBJ1-5; v_gene: TRBV30; CDR3aa: CAWSLSNQPQHF; CDR3nt: TGTGCCTGGAGTTTAAGCAATCAGCCCCAGCATTTT
abundance: NA; d_gene: NA; j_gene: TRBJ1-4; v_gene: TRBV20-1; CDR3aa: CSARGDTWIF; CDR3nt: TGCAGTGCTAGAGGGGACACCTGGATTTTT
abundance: NA; d_gene: NA; j_gene: TRBJ2-5; v_gene: TRBV5-1; CDR3aa: CASSFLGQLKETQYF; CDR3nt: TGCGCCAGCAGCTTTCTTGGTCAGTTGAAGGAGACCCAGTACTTC
abundance: NA; d_gene: TRBD2; j_gene: TRBJ2-1; v_gene: TRBV2; CDR3aa: CASIVGRSGGGYNEQFF; CDR3nt: TGTGCCAGCATAGTGGGGAGAAGCGGGGGCGGGTACAATGAGCAGTTCTTC
abundance: NA; d_gene: TRBD1; j_gene: TRBJ1-3; v_gene: TRBV3-1/TRBV3-2; CDR3aa: CASSPGTGNGNTIYF; CDR3nt: TGTGCCAGCAGCCCTGGGACAGGGAATGGAAACACCATATATTTT
abundance: NA; d_gene: NA; j_gene: TRBJ1-1; v_gene: TRBV7-9; CDR3aa: CANALHGIRERAFF; CDR3nt: TGTGCCAACGCGCTACACGGAATCAGGGAAAGGGCTTTCTTT
abundance: NA; d_gene: NA; j_gene: TRBJ2-7; v_gene: TRBV4-1; CDR3aa: CASSFRTAYEQYF; CDR3nt: TGCGCCAGCAGCTTTAGGACAGCCTACGAGCAGTACTTC